This T cell receptor (beta chain) is drawn from a study of blood T cell repertoires in COVID-19. Study in general: Nucleic acid was either cDNA or gDNA, and it came from T cells, B-cell-depleted T cells, or PBMCs.

V lost 5 bases and J 4 bases, leaving 14 bases between the germline ends. CDR1 LNHDA and CDR2 SQIVND come from the germline V gene (reference sequence). The CDR3 spans 14 residues. Original methodology: Amplification of reference gene primers provided the estimated nucleated cell counts. Profiling relied on immunoSEQ multiplex PCR, and the TCRdb table lists in-frame clones only, not all of them. V, J and clone size were drawn from that table, and D and trimming were deduced from the DNA. The sample has over 10,000 clones; approximately 80% are singletons. This clone was seen a few times. The V and J genes are TRBV19 and TRBJ2-5, with D hard to call. What was sequenced was peripheral blood. The receptor was isolated from a man older than 75 with acute or convalescent COVID-19. CDR3 nucleotide sequence: TGTGCCAGTAGTCCAACCAACAATTCAGAGACCCAGTACTTC. Translated: CASSPTNNSETQYF.